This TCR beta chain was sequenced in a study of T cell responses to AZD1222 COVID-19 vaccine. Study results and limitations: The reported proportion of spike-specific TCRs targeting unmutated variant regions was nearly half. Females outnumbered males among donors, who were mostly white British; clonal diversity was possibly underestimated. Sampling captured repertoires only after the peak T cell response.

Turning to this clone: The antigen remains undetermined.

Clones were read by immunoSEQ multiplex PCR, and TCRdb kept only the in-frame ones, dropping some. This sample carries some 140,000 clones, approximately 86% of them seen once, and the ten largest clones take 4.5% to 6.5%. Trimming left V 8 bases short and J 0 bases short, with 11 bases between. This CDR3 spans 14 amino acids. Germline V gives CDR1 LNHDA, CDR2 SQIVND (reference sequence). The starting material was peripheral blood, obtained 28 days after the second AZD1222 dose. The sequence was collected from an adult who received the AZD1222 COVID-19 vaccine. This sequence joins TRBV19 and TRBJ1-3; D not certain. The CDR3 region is CASSQLSSGNTIYF. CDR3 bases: TGTGCCAGTTCACAACTGAGCTCTGGAAACACCATATATTTT.